This TCR beta chain was obtained from a study of blood T cell repertoires in COVID-19. Looking at the study overall: From the United States, Italy and Spain came samples of acute and convalescent COVID-19. Sources were T cells, B-cell-depleted T cells, or PBMCs; the material itself was cDNA or gDNA.

Only one count was recorded for this clone. Generated by immunoSEQ multiplex PCR, the TCRdb table keeps only in-frame clones and is missing some. This sample carries under 250,000 clones, about 88% of them seen once, and the ten largest clones take about a sixth. The CDR3 has 14 amino acids. The V gene's germline CDR1 is SGHTA and CDR2 FQGNSA. With 1 base removed from V and 5 bases from J, the gap between germline ends came to 8 bases. The source is a man over 45 with COVID-19, enrolled during active disease. The chain uses TRBV7-2 and TRBJ1-4; D is unresolved. Sequenced material: peripheral blood. CDR3 residues: CASSLGGGNEKLFF. The CDR3 DNA reads as TGTGCCAGCAGCTTAGGGGGAGGGAATGAAAAACTGTTTTTT. The whole variable domain, filled in from reference TRBV7-2 and TRBJ1-4, reads GAGVSQSPSNKVTEKGKDVELRCDPISGHTALYWYRQSLGQGLEFLIYFQGNSAPDKSGLPSDRFSAERTGGSVSTLTIQRTQQEDSAVYLCASSLGGGNEKLFFGSGTQLSVL.